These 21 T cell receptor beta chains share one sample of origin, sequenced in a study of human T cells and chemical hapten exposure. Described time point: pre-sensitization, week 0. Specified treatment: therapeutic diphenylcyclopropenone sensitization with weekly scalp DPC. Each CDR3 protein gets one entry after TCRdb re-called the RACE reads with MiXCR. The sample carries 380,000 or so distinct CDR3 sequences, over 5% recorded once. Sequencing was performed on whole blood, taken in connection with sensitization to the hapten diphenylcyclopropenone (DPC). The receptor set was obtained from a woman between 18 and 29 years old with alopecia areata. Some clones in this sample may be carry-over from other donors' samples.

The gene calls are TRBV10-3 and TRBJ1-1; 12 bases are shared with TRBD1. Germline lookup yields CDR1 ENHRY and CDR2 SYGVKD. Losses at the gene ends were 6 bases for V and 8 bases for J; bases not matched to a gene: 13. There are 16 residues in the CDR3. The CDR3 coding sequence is TGTGCCATCAGACCGAGGGACAGGGGGCGTGGAGTCGAAGCTTTCTTT. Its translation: CAIRPRDRGRGVEAFF.

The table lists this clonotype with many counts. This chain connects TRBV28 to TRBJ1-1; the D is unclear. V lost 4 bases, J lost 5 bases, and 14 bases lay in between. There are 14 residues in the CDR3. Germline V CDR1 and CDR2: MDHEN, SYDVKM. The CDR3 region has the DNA TGTGCCAGCAGTTCTGCAGGCCTGGTGACTGAAGCTTTCTTT. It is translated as CASSSAGLVTEAFF.

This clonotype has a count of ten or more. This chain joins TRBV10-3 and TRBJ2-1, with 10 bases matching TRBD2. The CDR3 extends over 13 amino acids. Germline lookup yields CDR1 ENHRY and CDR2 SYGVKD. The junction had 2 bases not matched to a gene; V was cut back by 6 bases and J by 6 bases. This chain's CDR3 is CAIRSGGGNEQFF. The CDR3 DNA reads TGTGCCATCAGGAGCGGGGGGGGCAATGAGCAGTTCTTC.

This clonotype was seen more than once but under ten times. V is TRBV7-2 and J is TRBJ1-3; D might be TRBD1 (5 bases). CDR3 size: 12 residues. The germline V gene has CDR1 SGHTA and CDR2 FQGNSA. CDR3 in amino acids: CAYRGDGNTIYF. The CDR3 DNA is TGTGCTTATCGAGGGGATGGAAACACCATATATTTT.

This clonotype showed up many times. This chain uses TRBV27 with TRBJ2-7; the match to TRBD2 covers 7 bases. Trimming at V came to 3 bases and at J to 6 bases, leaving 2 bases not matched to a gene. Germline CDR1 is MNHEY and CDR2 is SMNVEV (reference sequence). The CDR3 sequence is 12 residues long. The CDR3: CASSFPGGEQYF. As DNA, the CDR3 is TGTGCCAGCAGTTTCCCGGGGGGCGAGCAGTACTTC.

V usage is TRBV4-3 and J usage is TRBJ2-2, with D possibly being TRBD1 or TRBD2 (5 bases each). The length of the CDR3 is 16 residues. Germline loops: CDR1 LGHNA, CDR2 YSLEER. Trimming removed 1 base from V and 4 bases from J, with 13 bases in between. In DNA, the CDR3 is TGCGCCAGCAGCCAAGGCCCTACAGGAGGCACCGGGGAGCTGTTTTTT. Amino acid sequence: CASSQGPTGGTGELFF.

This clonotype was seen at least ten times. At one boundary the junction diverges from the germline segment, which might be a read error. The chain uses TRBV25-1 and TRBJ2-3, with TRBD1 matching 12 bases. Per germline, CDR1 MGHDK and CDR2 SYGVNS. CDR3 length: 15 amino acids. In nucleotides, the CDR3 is TGTGCCAGTAGACGGGGGACAGGGGGCACAAATACGCAGTATTTT. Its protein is CASRRGTGGTNTQYF.

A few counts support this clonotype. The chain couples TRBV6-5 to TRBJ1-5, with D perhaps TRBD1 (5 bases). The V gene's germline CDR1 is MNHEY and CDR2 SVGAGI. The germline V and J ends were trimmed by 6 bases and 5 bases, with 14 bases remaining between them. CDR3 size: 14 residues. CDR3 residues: CASSPDSTHQPQHF. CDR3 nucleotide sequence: TGTGCCAGCAGCCCCGACAGTACTCATCAGCCCCAGCATTTT.

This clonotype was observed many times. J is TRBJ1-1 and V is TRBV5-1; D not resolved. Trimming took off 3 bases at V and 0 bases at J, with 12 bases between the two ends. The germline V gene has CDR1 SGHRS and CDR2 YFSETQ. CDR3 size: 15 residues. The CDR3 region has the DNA TGCGCCAGCAGCTCGTCACCCCACTTGAACACTGAAGCTTTCTTT. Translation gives CASSSSPHLNTEAFF.

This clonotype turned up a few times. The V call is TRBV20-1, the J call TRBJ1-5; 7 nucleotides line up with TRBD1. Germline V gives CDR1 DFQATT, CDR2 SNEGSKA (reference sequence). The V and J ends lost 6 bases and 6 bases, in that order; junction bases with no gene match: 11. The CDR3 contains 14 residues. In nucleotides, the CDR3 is TGCAGTGCCCAAACAGGGGCGGTTAGTCAGCCCCAGCATTTT. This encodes CSAQTGAVSQPQHF.

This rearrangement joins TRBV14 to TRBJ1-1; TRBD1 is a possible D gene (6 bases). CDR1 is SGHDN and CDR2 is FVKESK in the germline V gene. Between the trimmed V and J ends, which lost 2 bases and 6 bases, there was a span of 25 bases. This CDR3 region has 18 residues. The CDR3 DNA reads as TGTGCCAGCAGCCAACTCCCCAAAACAGGGTCGGAGGTCGCTGAAGCTTTCTTT. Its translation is CASSQLPKTGSEVAEAFF.

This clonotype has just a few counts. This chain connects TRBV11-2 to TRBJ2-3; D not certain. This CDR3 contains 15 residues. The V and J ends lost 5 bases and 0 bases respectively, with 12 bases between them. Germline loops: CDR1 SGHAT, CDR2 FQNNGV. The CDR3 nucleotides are TGTGCCAGCAGCACTACTCTCGCTAGCACAGATACGCAGTATTTT. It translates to CASSTTLASTDTQYF. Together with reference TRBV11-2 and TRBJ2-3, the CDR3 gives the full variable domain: EAGVAQSPRYKIIEKRQSVAFWCNPISGHATLYWYQQILGQGPKLLIQFQNNGVVDDSQLPKDRFSAERLKGVDSTLKIQPAKLEDSAVYLCASSTTLASTDTQYFGPGTRLTVL.

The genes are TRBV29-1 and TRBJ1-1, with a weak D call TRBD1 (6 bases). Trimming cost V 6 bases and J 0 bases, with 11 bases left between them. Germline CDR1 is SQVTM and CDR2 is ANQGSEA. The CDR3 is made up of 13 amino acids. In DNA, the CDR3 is TGCAGCGTACTCCGGGACATGAACACTGAAGCTTTCTTT. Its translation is CSVLRDMNTEAFF.

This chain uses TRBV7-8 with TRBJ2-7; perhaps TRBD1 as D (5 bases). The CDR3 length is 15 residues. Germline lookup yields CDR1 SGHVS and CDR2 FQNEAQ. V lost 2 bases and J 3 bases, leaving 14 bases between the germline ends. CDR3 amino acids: CASSLFVGANYEQYF. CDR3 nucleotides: TGTGCCAGCAGCTTATTTGTTGGGGCGAACTACGAGCAGTACTTC.

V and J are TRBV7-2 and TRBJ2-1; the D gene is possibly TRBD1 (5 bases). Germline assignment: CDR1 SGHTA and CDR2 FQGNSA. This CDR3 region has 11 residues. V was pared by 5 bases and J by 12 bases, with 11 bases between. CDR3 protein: CASSQGQRQFF. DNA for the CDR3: TGTGCCAGCAGCCAAGGACAACGGCAGTTCTTC.

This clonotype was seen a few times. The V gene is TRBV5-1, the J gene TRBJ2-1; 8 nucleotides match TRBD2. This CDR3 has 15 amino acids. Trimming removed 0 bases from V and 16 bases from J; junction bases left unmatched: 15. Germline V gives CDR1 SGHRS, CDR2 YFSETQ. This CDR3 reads CASSLGRGADSLPFF. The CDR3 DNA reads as TGCGCCAGCAGCTTGGGGCGGGGGGCCGATTCCCTCCCATTCTTC.

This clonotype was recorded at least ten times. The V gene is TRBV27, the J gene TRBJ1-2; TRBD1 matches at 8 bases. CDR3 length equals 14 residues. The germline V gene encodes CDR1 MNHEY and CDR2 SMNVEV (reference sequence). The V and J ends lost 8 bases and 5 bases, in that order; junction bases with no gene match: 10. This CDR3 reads CASVPSRGPYGYTF. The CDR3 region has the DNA TGTGCCAGCGTACCGAGCAGGGGGCCGTATGGCTACACCTTC.

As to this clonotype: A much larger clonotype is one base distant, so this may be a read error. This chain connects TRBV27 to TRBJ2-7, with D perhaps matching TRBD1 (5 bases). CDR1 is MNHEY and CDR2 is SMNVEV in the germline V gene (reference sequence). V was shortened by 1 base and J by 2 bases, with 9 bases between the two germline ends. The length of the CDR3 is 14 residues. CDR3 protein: CASSLFVTAYEQYF. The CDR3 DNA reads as TGTGCCAGCAGTTTATTTGTGACAGCCTACGAGCAGTACTTC.

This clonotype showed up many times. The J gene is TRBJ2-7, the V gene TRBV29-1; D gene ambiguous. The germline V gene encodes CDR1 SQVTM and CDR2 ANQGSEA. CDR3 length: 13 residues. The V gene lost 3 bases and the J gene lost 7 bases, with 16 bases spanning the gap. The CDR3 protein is CSVDVPSWGEQYF. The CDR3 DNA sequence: TGCAGCGTTGACGTCCCCAGCTGGGGAGAGCAGTACTTC.

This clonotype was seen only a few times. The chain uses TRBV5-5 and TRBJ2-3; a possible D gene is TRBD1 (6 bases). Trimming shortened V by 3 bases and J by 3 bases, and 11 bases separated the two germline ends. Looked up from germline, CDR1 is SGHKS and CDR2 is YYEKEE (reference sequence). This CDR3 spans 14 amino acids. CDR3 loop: CASSYEGETDTQYF. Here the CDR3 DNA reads TGTGCCAGCAGCTATGAGGGGGAAACAGATACGCAGTATTTT. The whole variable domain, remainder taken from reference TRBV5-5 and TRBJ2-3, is DAGVTQSPTHLIKTRGQQVTLRCSPISGHKSVSWYQQVLGQGPQFIFQYYEKEERGRGNFPDRFSARQFPNYSSELNVNALLLGDSALYLCASSYEGETDTQYFGPGTRLTVL.

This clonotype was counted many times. CDR3 amino acids: CASSRLAGDYEQYF. The CDR3 DNA reads TGTGCCAGCAGTCGACTAGCGGGGGACTACGAGCAGTACTTC. This chain links TRBV12-3 or TRBV12-4 with TRBJ2-7; TRBD2 agrees at 12 bases. The J segment lost 3 bases and the V segment lost 5 bases, leaving 2 bases of the junction unmatched. The CDR3 spans 14 residues.